The T cell receptor beta chain described here comes from a study of identical twins. In this sample, this clonotype turned up many times. CDR1 and CDR2 from the germline V gene are SQVTM and ANQGSEA. With 7 bases removed from V and 4 bases from J, the gap between germline ends came to 13 bases. The CDR3 spans 12 residues. TCRdb re-derived calls from the 5' RACE reads in MiXCR, one entry per CDR3 protein. The profile covers 230,000 or so distinct CDR3 sequences, with approximately 8.3% appearing a single time and 3% to 3.5% taken by the ten largest. Each donor was a healthy Caucasian. This same sample was also part of a study on yellow fever vaccine responses in identical twins.

Material: CD8+ T cells sorted from blood. The receptor comes from a young woman in good health. This rearrangement joins TRBV29-1 to TRBJ2-5; D is possibly TRBD1 (7 bases). The CDR3 DNA reads TGCAGCGCCGAGGAGGGGGCAGAGACCCAGTACTTC. Translating it yields CSAEEGAETQYF.